These 18 T cell receptor beta chains originate from one sample sequenced in a study of blood T cell repertoires in COVID-19. TCRdb's table, derived via immunoSEQ multiplex PCR, lists solely in-frame clones and lacks some. The sample lists 210,000 or so clones, about four fifths occurring once. Sequenced input: peripheral blood. The receptors stem from a man aged 50 or older with active or convalescent COVID-19.

The rearrangement uses TRBV7-9 and TRBJ1-1; D may be TRBD1 (5 bases). CDR1 is SEHNR and CDR2 is FQNEAQ in the germline V gene (reference sequence). The CDR3 runs to 14 residues. The V and J ends lost 5 bases and 4 bases respectively, with 14 bases between them. Here the CDR3 reads CASSRQGRGTEAFF. The CDR3 nucleotides are TGTGCCAGCAGCCGGCAGGGTAGGGGCACTGAAGCTTTCTTT.

The V call is TRBV28, the J call TRBJ1-5; D remains unclear. This CDR3 contains 16 residues. Trimming shortened V by 2 bases and J by 0 bases, and 11 bases separated the two germline ends. Germline CDR1 MDHEN, CDR2 SYDVKM. The CDR3 nucleotides are TGTGCCAGCAGTTTAGAGGCTCTCTATAGCAATCAGCCCCAGCATTTT. Amino acids: CASSLEALYSNQPQHF.

This rearrangement joins TRBV7-9 to TRBJ2-3, with 15 bases lining up with TRBD2. V lost 1 base and J lost 6; bases outside the gene matches: 2. The germline V gene encodes CDR1 SEHNR and CDR2 FQNEAQ (reference sequence). This CDR3 region has 16 residues. CDR3 nucleotide sequence: TGTGCCAGCAGCTTAGGGACTAGCGGGGGGGGCGATACGCAGTATTTT. Encoded protein: CASSLGTSGGGDTQYF.

The chain is built from TRBV5-1 and TRBJ1-5; 12 nucleotides line up with TRBD1. V lost 0 bases and J lost 6; bases outside the gene matches: 4. This CDR3 contains 16 residues. Germline V gene lookup returns CDR1 SGHRS and CDR2 YFSETQ. The CDR3 bases are TGCGCCAGCAGCTTGGCCGGGACAGGGGGCGGTCAGCCCCAGCATTTT. Translated, it gives CASSLAGTGGGQPQHF.

The CDR3 is CATSPGVGMNNEQFF. CDR3 sequence (DNA): TGTGCCACCTCTCCAGGGGTAGGGATGAACAATGAGCAGTTCTTC. The V call is TRBV19, the J call TRBJ2-1, with D tentatively TRBD1 (6 bases). Trimming stripped 10 bases from V and 5 bases from J, with 21 bases between. CDR3 length: 15 residues. Germline V gene lookup returns CDR1 LNHDA and CDR2 SQIVND (reference sequence).

This chain connects TRBV4-1 to TRBJ1-2; 8 nucleotides line up with TRBD1. This CDR3 is 16 amino acids long. The V gene's germline CDR1 is MGHRA and CDR2 YSYEKL. V was clipped by 4 bases and J by 2 bases; unmatched bases: 9. The CDR3 here is CASSPGAQGANYGYTF. The CDR3 DNA is TGCGCCAGCAGCCCAGGGGCTCAGGGGGCAAACTATGGCTACACCTTC.

The genes are TRBV5-1 and TRBJ2-1; TRBD2 agrees at 9 bases. The V gene end was trimmed by 0 bases and the J gene end by 3 bases; junction bases not matched to a gene: 4. The CDR3 spans 16 residues. Germline V gene sequence: CDR1 SGHRS, CDR2 YFSETQ. The CDR3 coding sequence is TGCGCCAGCAGCTTGGAAGTAGCGGGAGACTACAATGAGCAGTTCTTC. It translates to CASSLEVAGDYNEQFF.

This clone has just one count. CDR3: CASIPYRTSSGNTIYF. CDR3 nucleotides: TGTGCCAGTATCCCGTACAGAACCAGCTCTGGAAACACCATATATTTT. The chain is built from TRBV19 and TRBJ1-3; no reliable D call. The CDR3 is made up of 16 amino acids. Germline V gene lookup returns CDR1 LNHDA and CDR2 SQIVND (reference sequence). V was shortened by 7 bases and J by 0 bases, with 16 bases between the two germline ends. Looking up the rest from reference TRBV19 and TRBJ1-3 gives the full variable domain: DGGITQSPKYLFRKEGQNVTLSCEQNLNHDAMYWYRQDPGQGLRLIYYSQIVNDFQKGDIAEGYSVSREKKESFPLTVTSAQKNPTAFYLCASIPYRTSSGNTIYFGEGSWLTVV.

The CDR3 spells CASSGDRVREQYF. The CDR3 coding sequence is TGTGCCAGCAGTGGAGACAGGGTGCGCGAGCAGTACTTC. V gene TRBV2 combines with J gene TRBJ2-7; 7 nucleotides line up with TRBD1. V dropped 4 bases and J dropped 6; count of bases not matched to a gene: 6. Germline CDR1 and CDR2: SNHLY and FYNNEI. This CDR3 has 13 amino acids.

J is TRBJ2-3 and V is TRBV23-1; 10 nucleotides agree with TRBD2. TRBV23-1 is marked as an open reading frame, function uncertain. The trim removed 3 bases at V and 1 base at J, leaving 7 bases unmatched. The CDR3 contains 17 residues. CDR3 sequence reads: CASSHALAGACTDTQYF. The CDR3, as DNA: TGCGCCAGCAGTCACGCCCTAGCGGGGGCTTGCACAGATACGCAGTATTTT.

V usage is TRBV11-1 and J usage is TRBJ2-7, with 10 nucleotides matching TRBD1. Germline V gene sequence: CDR1 SGHAT, CDR2 FQDESV (reference sequence). V shed 5 bases, J shed 3 bases, and the junction held 4 bases outside the gene matches. This CDR3 has 14 amino acids. The CDR3 here is CASSPGQGVYEQYF. CDR3 DNA: TGTGCCAGCAGCCCCGGACAGGGGGTCTACGAGCAGTACTTC.

This chain joins TRBV5-1 and TRBJ1-3; a weak D match, TRBD1 (5 bases). The CDR3 totals 14 residues. The germline V gene encodes CDR1 SGHRS and CDR2 YFSETQ. V was trimmed by 0 bases and J by 5 bases, leaving 9 bases between them. The CDR3 here is CASSLVDSRNTIYF. CDR3 DNA sequence: TGCGCCAGCAGCTTGGTTGACAGTCGAAACACCATATATTTT.

V usage is TRBV18 and J usage is TRBJ2-2; D is perhaps TRBD1 (5 bases). Germline-derived CDR1 and CDR2 are KGHSH and LQKENI. V was trimmed by 2 bases and J by 3 bases, leaving 10 bases between them. CDR3 size: 15 residues. The CDR3 spells CASSPGNRYTGELFF. The CDR3 bases are TGTGCCAGCTCACCAGGCAACAGGTACACCGGGGAGCTGTTTTTT. The variable domain in full, with the rest retrieved from reference TRBV18 and TRBJ2-2, is NAGVMQNPRHLVRRRGQEARLRCSPMKGHSHVYWYRQLPEEGLKFMVYLQKENIIDESGMPKERFSAEFPKEGPSILRIQQVVRGDSAAYFCASSPGNRYTGELFFGEGSRLTVL.

This clone was detected a few times. Other DNA sequences in the sample encode the same CDR3. V usage is TRBV6-5 and J usage is TRBJ1-1; TRBD1 is a possible D gene (5 bases). The CDR3 is made up of 12 amino acids. The V gene's germline CDR1 is MNHEY and CDR2 SVGAGI. V lost 8 bases, J lost 1 base, and 8 bases lay in between. The CDR3 region is CASSTGNTEAFF. CDR3 nucleotide sequence: TGTGCCAGCTCTACAGGGAACACTGAAGCTTTCTTT.

The gene calls are TRBV2 and TRBJ2-2; unclear D gene. Germline V lookup: CDR1 SNHLY, CDR2 FYNNEI. Trimming pared 1 base from V and 7 bases from J, leaving 10 bases between. The CDR3 covers 14 residues. The CDR3 region has the DNA TGTGCCAGCAGTGAAGTTCGAGGAAACGGGGAGCTGTTTTTT. Residues: CASSEVRGNGELFF.

The genes are TRBV4-1 and TRBJ2-6; D possibly corresponds to TRBD1 (6 bases). This CDR3 is built from 18 residues. Germline values: CDR1 MGHRA, CDR2 YSYEKL. The V and J ends lost 4 bases and 0 bases respectively, with 16 bases between them. The CDR3 sequence is CASSRATGAISGANVLTF. DNA for the CDR3: TGCGCCAGCAGCCGGGCGACAGGTGCAATCTCTGGGGCCAACGTCCTGACTTTC.

The rearrangement uses TRBV12-3 or TRBV12-4 and TRBJ2-7, with TRBD2 as a possible D gene (6 bases). The CDR3 totals 13 residues. Trimming took 6 bases from V and 3 from J, leaving 12 bases between them. The CDR3, as DNA: TGTGCCAGCAGAGGCGGGACGGGCTACGAGCAGTACTTC. Residues: CASRGGTGYEQYF.

This sequence joins TRBV11-2 and TRBJ1-1, with a tentative D call TRBD1 (6 bases). This CDR3 spans 14 amino acids. Trimming removed 5 bases at V and 3 bases at J, with 13 bases between. Germline V lookup: CDR1 SGHAT, CDR2 FQNNGV. CDR3 in amino acids: CASSGTRGHTEAFF. CDR3 DNA: TGTGCCAGCAGCGGAACCAGGGGACACACTGAAGCTTTCTTT.